Following are 21 T cell receptor beta chains from one sample sequenced in a study of PD-1 blockade in classical Hodgkin lymphoma. Libraries were prepared by immunoSEQ multiplex PCR; TCRdb keeps only in-frame clonotypes and omits some of them. Of tens of thousands of clones detected, 89% appear once; the ten largest clones hold about 10%. Each patient's relapse followed autologous stem cell transplantation, and brentuximab vedotin exposure varied. The sequencing here drew on peripheral blood mononuclear cells (PBMCs), taken before the second cycle of nivolumab. The origin of the receptors is a human donor with classical Hodgkin lymphoma.

The chain carries TRBV6-1 and TRBJ1-2, with D possibly TRBD1 on 5 matching bases. Germline CDR1 and CDR2: MNHNS and SASEGT. With 8 bases removed from V and 6 bases from J, the gap between germline ends came to 22 bases. The CDR3 runs 15 residues. Here the CDR3 DNA reads TGTGCCAGCCGAGGGGCGAGTTATGACCTGCATGGCTACACCTTC. It is translated as CASRGASYDLHGYTF.

The J gene is TRBJ1-5, the V gene TRBV2; D may be TRBD1 (5 bases). With 6 bases removed from V and 6 bases from J, the gap between germline ends came to 12 bases. The length of the CDR3 is 13 residues. CDR1 is SNHLY, CDR2 FYNNEI, per germline. The CDR3 sequence: CASRMDGGQPQHF. The CDR3, as DNA: TGTGCCAGCAGAATGGATGGGGGTCAGCCCCAGCATTTT.

This chain connects TRBV10-3 to TRBJ2-7; 11 bases are shared with TRBD2. CDR1 is ENHRY, CDR2 SYGVKD, per germline. The junction had 11 bases not matched to a gene; V was cut back by 6 bases and J by 7 bases. The CDR3 contains 15 residues. CDR3 in amino acids: CAISGSGRALKEQYF. The CDR3 DNA reads as TGTGCCATCAGCGGTAGCGGGAGGGCCCTGAAAGAGCAGTACTTC.

The rearrangement uses TRBV6-5 and TRBJ2-3; D tentatively fits TRBD1 or TRBD2 (5 bases each). CDR3 length: 14 amino acids. Germline CDR1 is MNHEY and CDR2 is SVGAGI. Deletions cut 4 bases from V and 5 bases from J, with 13 bases between. In DNA form, the CDR3 reads TGTGCCAGCAGTTCGATGGGGACGAAAGATACGCAGTATTTT. Translating gives CASSSMGTKDTQYF.

V and J are TRBV5-4 and TRBJ1-3; 8 positions agree with TRBD1. The CDR3 has 15 residues. Germline CDR1 SGHNT, CDR2 YYREEE (reference sequence). With V trimmed by 4 bases and J by 3 bases, 6 bases remained unmatched. The CDR3 region has the DNA TGTGCCAGCAGCGCGGCAGGGGGCGTTGGAAACACCATATATTTT. Translating it yields CASSAAGGVGNTIYF.

This chain's CDR3 is CASSLLGGQVTTGELFF. As DNA, the CDR3 is TGTGCCAGCAGCTTACTAGGGGGACAGGTAACCACCGGGGAGCTGTTTTTT. The chain combines TRBV7-2 with TRBJ2-2, with TRBD1 identical over 8 bases. Germline CDR1 SGHTA, CDR2 FQGNSA. There are 17 residues in the CDR3. V lost 2 bases, J lost 4 bases, and 9 bases stayed unmatched. The whole variable domain, filled in from reference TRBV7-2 and TRBJ2-2, reads GAGVSQSPSNKVTEKGKDVELRCDPISGHTALYWYRQSLGQGLEFLIYFQGNSAPDKSGLPSDRFSAERTGGSVSTLTIQRTQQEDSAVYLCASSLLGGQVTTGELFFGEGSRLTVL.

The gene calls are TRBV28 and TRBJ1-2; 7 positions match TRBD1. The CDR3 covers 17 residues. V lost 3 bases and J lost 5; bases outside the gene matches: 15. Germline V gene lookup returns CDR1 MDHEN and CDR2 SYDVKM. CDR3 protein: CASSFYEYRGRQYGYTF. The CDR3 DNA sequence: TGTGCCAGCAGTTTCTACGAGTACAGGGGCCGTCAATATGGCTACACCTTC.

The J gene is TRBJ2-3, the V gene TRBV9, with a tentative D call TRBD2 (5 bases). This CDR3 region has 14 residues. Germline V CDR1 and CDR2: SGDLS, YYNGEE. V lost 4 bases and J lost 4, with 13 bases in between. The CDR3 protein is CASSPGGGADTQYF. In DNA form, the CDR3 reads TGTGCCAGCAGCCCCGGTGGAGGCGCAGATACGCAGTATTTT.

The CDR3 DNA sequence: TGTGCCAGCAGCTGGGACGGAAACACTGAAGCTTTCTTT. Encoded protein: CASSWDGNTEAFF. V and J are TRBV11-2 and TRBJ1-1, with D possibly matching TRBD1 (5 bases). V lost 4 bases and J lost 2, with 8 bases in between. This CDR3 has 13 residues. Germline CDR1 reads SGHAT; CDR2 reads FQNNGV.

The genes are TRBV4-1 and TRBJ2-5, with TRBD2 matching 8 bases. V gave up 1 base and J gave up 3 bases; unmatched junction bases: 10. The V gene's germline CDR1 is MGHRA and CDR2 YSYEKL. This CDR3 region has 17 residues. Here the CDR3 reads CASSQGGRPEGEETQYF. The CDR3 DNA follows: TGCGCCAGCAGCCAAGGCGGGAGGCCGGAGGGAGAAGAGACCCAGTACTTC.

The rearrangement joins TRBV7-6 to TRBJ2-1; TRBD2 aligns across 8 bases. Trimming removed 4 bases from V and 1 base from J; junction bases left unmatched: 6. From germline, CDR1 is SGHVS and CDR2 FNYEAQ. The CDR3 has 16 amino acids. The CDR3 loop is CASSSIAGFSYNEQFF. The CDR3 DNA is TGTGCCAGCAGCTCAATAGCGGGGTTTTCCTACAATGAGCAGTTCTTC.

The chain carries TRBV18 and TRBJ2-1; perhaps TRBD2 as D (6 bases). Trimming removed 3 bases from V and 3 bases from J, with 18 bases in between. This CDR3 is 17 amino acids long. The V gene's germline CDR1 is KGHSH and CDR2 LQKENI. The CDR3 nucleotides read TGTGCCAGCTCACCCCTCACTTCTAGCGCCTACTACAATGAGCAGTTCTTC. Translation gives CASSPLTSSAYYNEQFF.

The table lists this clone with a few counts. The CDR3 sequence: CASSPPGQGAKRTEAFF. For the CDR3, the DNA is TGTGCCAGCAGCCCACCGGGACAGGGGGCTAAGAGGACTGAAGCTTTCTTT. This sequence joins TRBV7-9 and TRBJ1-1; 12 positions match TRBD1. This CDR3 has 17 amino acids. V gave up 5 bases and J gave up 5 bases; unmatched junction bases: 12. CDR1 is SEHNR and CDR2 is FQNEAQ in the germline V gene (reference sequence).

The chain recombines TRBV2 with TRBJ2-1; no definite D call. V gave up 5 bases and J gave up 2 bases, with 16 bases separating them. The CDR3 has 16 amino acids. Germline V gene data show CDR1 as SNHLY and CDR2 as FYNNEI. The CDR3 loop reads CASSLFRTQTYNEQFF. CDR3 nucleotide sequence: TGTGCCAGCAGTCTTTTTAGGACCCAGACCTACAATGAGCAGTTCTTC.

The V and J genes are TRBV6-1 and TRBJ1-1, with 8 bases lining up with TRBD1. Germline lookup yields CDR1 MNHNS and CDR2 SASEGT. CDR3 size: 16 residues. V shed 4 bases and J 4 bases; nucleotides not matched to a gene: 11. The CDR3: CASSADRGRGGTEAFF. Here the CDR3 DNA reads TGTGCCAGCAGTGCCGACAGGGGACGGGGGGGCACTGAAGCTTTCTTT.

This clone was seen just once. This chain links TRBV28 with TRBJ2-7; perhaps TRBD2 as D (6 bases). This CDR3 region has 14 residues. Germline CDR1 MDHEN, CDR2 SYDVKM. The V end lost 2 bases, the J end lost 3 bases, and 11 bases lay between the germline ends. CDR3 DNA: TGTGCCAGCAGTTTAAGGACTAAGGACTACGAGCAGTACTTC. It encodes CASSLRTKDYEQYF.

The rearrangement links TRBV27 to TRBJ2-7; 8 positions match TRBD1. From germline, CDR1 is MNHEY and CDR2 SMNVEV (reference sequence). The junction had 5 bases not matched to a gene; V was cut back by 6 bases and J by 4 bases. There are 13 residues in the CDR3. The CDR3 DNA reads TGTGCCAGCAGATTGACAGGGGCGTACGAGCAGTACTTC. Encoded protein: CASRLTGAYEQYF.

This clone was observed a single time. The chain has TRBV7-9 and TRBJ1-1, with D perhaps matching TRBD1 (6 bases). CDR3 length equals 13 residues. CDR1 and CDR2 from the germline V gene are SEHNR and FQNEAQ (reference sequence). Trimming removed 0 bases from V and 9 bases from J, with 11 bases in between. CDR3 nucleotides: TGTGCCAGCAGCTTAGCGTCCGGGGGGCAAGCTTTCTTT. It codes for CASSLASGGQAFF.

The CDR3 loop is CASSVGPAHNEQFF. The DNA for the CDR3 is TGTGCCAGCAGCGTCGGACCCGCTCACAATGAGCAGTTCTTC. The chain uses TRBV9 and TRBJ2-1; D is uncertain. Between the trimmed V and J ends, which lost 2 bases and 5 bases, there was a span of 11 bases. In germline, CDR1 is SGDLS, CDR2 YYNGEE. The CDR3 runs to 14 residues. The full variable domain, with the rest looked up from reference TRBV9 and TRBJ2-1, is DSGVTQTPKHLITATGQRVTLRCSPRSGDLSVYWYQQSLDQGLQFLIQYYNGEERAKGNILERFSAQQFPDLHSELNLSSLELGDSALYFCASSVGPAHNEQFFGPGTRLTVL.

This clone was seen once. This rearrangement joins TRBV5-8 to TRBJ2-1, with unresolved D. Germline CDR1 SGHTS, CDR2 YDEGEE. Trimming shortened V by 2 bases and J by 9 bases, and 15 bases separated the two germline ends. This CDR3 has 14 amino acids. The chain's CDR3 is CASSFSGFPTEQFF. The CDR3, as DNA: TGTGCCAGCAGCTTTTCCGGGTTCCCGACTGAGCAGTTCTTC.

The CDR3 loop is CASSLLGQGYEQYF. DNA of the CDR3: TGTGCCAGCAGCTTATTGGGACAGGGATACGAGCAGTACTTC. The V gene is TRBV11-2, the J gene TRBJ2-7; 9 bases fit TRBD1. This CDR3 comprises 14 residues. Germline V lookup: CDR1 SGHAT, CDR2 FQNNGV. The V segment lost 2 bases and the J segment 4 bases; nucleotides outside the gene matches: 3.